The next 4 T cell receptor beta chains were all read from a single sample in a study of T-cell memory formation after mild COVID-19. A single record per CDR3 protein comes from TCRdb applying MiXCR to the 5' RACE reads. The profile shows 400,000 to 500,000 distinct CDR3 sequences, around 18% of them singletons. Input material: PBMCs or a T cell subset sorted from them (not recorded which). These TCRs come from an adult woman who had mild COVID-19 (a few samples of this study predate the infection). Cell type and time point are not known.

The gene calls are TRBV5-6 and TRBJ2-7; D remains unclear. Germline CDR1 reads SGHDT; CDR2 reads YYEEEE. The CDR3 extends over 14 amino acids. The V and J ends lost 3 bases and 0 bases respectively, with 10 bases between them. The CDR3 reads CASSWLVGSYEQYF. The CDR3 bases are TGTGCCAGCAGCTGGTTGGTCGGCTCCTACGAGCAGTACTTC. The full variable domain, with the rest looked up from reference TRBV5-6 and TRBJ2-7, is DAGVTQSPTHLIKTRGQQVTLRCSPKSGHDTVSWYQQALGQGPQFIFQYYEEEERQRGNFPDRFSGHQFPNYSSELNVNALLLGDSALYLCASSWLVGSYEQYFGPGTRLTVT.

The chain recombines TRBV29-1 with TRBJ1-3; 10 bases fit TRBD1. Germline V gives CDR1 SQVTM, CDR2 ANQGSEA. The CDR3 is 12 amino acids. Trimming at V came to 6 bases and at J to 4 bases, leaving 0 bases not matched to a gene. The CDR3 DNA follows: TGCAGCGTGACAGGGGGCGGAAACACCATATATTTT. This encodes CSVTGGGNTIYF.

The chain is built from TRBV15 and TRBJ2-2, with D unresolved. V was cut by 0 bases and J by 7 bases, with 9 bases left in between. This CDR3 is 14 amino acids long. The germline gives CDR1 LNHNV, CDR2 YYDKDF (reference sequence). The chain's CDR3 is CATSRELAGGELFF. In DNA form, the CDR3 reads TGTGCCACCAGCAGAGAACTCGCTGGCGGGGAGCTGTTTTTT.

Only a few counts were recorded for this clonotype. The CDR3 DNA reads TGTGCCAGCAGCTTAGGTTCCAGCGGGGGGCTCGAGCAGTACTTC. It yields the protein CASSLGSSGGLEQYF. This chain connects TRBV7-9 to TRBJ2-7; 9 bases fit TRBD2. The CDR3 is 15 amino acids. Trimming at V came to 1 base and at J to 6 bases, leaving 7 bases not matched to a gene. CDR1 and CDR2 from the germline V gene are SEHNR and FQNEAQ (reference sequence).